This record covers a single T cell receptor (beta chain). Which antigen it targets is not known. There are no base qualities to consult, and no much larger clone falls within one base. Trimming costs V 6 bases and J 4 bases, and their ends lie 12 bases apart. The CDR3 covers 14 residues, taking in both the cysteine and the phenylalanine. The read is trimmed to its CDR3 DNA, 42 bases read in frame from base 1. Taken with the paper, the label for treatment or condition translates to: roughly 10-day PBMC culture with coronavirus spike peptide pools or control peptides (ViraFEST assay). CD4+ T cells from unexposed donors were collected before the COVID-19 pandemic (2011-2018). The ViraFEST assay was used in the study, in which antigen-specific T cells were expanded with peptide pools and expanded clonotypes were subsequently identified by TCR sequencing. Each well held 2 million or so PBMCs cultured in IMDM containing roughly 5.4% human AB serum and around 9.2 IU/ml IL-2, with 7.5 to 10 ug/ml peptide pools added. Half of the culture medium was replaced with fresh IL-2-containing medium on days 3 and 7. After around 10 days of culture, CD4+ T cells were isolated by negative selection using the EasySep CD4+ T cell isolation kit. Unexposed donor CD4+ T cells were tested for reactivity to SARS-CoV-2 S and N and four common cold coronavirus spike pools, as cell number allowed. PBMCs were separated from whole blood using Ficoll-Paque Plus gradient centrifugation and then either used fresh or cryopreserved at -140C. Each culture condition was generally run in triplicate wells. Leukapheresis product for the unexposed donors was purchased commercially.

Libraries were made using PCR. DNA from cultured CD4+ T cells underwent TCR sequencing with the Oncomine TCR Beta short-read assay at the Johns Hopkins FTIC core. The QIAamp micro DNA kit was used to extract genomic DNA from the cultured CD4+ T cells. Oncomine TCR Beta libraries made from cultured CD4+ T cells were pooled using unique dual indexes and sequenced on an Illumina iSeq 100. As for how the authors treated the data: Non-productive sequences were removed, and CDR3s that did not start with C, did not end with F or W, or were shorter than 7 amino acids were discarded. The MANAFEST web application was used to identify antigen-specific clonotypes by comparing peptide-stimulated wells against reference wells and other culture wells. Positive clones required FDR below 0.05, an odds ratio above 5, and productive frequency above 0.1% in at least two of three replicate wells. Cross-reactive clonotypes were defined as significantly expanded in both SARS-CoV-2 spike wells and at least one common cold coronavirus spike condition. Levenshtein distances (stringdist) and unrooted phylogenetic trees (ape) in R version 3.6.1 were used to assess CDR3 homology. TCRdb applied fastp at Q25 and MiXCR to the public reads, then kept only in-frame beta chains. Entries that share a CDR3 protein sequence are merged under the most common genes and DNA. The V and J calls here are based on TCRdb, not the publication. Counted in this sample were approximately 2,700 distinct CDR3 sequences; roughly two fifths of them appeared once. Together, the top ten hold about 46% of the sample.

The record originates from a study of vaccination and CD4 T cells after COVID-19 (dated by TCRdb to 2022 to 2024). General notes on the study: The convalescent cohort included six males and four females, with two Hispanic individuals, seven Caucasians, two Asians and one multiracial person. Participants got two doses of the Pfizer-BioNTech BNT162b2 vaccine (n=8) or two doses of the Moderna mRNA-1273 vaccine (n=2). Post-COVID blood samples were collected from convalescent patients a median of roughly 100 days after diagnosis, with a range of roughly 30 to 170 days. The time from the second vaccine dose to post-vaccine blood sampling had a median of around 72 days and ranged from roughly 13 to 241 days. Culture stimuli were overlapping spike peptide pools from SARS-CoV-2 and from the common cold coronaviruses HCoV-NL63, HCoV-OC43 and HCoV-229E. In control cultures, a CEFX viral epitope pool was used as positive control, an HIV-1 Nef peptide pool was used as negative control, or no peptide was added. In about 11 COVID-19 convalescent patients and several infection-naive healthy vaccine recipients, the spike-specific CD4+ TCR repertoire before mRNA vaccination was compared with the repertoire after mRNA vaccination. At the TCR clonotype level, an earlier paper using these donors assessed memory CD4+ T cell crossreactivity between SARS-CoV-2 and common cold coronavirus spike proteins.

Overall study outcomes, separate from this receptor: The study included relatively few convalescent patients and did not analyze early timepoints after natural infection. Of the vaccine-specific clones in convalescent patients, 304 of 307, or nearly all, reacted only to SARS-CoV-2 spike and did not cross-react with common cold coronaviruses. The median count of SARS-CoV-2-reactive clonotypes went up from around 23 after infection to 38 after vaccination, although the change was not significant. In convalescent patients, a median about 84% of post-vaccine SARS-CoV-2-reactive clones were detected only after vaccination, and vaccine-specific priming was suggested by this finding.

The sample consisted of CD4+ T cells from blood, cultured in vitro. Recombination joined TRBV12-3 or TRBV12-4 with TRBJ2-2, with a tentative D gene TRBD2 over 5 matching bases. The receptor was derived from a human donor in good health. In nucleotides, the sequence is TGTGCCAGCAGCCCCCCGAGCGGCACCGGGGAGCTGTTTTTT. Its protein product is CASSPPSGTGELFF.